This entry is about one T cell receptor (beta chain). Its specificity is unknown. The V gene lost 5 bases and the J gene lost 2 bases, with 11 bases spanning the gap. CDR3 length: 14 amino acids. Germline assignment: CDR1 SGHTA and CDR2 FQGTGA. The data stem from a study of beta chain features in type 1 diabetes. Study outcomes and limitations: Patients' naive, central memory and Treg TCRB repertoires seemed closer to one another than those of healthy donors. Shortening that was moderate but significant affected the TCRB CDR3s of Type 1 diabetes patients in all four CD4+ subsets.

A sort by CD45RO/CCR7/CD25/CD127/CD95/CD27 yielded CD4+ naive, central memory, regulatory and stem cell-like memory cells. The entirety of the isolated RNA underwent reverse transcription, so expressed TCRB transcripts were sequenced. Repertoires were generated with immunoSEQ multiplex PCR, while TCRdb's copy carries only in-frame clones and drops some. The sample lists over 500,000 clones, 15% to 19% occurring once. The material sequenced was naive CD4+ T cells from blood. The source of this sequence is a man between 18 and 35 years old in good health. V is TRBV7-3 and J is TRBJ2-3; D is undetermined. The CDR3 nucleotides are TGTGCCAGCAGCCCCGACAAGTTCACAGATACGCAGTATTTT. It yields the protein CASSPDKFTDTQYF. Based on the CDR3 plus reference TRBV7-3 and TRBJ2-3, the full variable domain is GAGVSQTPSNKVTEKGKYVELRCDPISGHTALYWYRQSLGQGPEFLIYFQGTGAADDSGLPNDRFFAVRPEGSVSTLKIQRTERGDSAVYLCASSPDKFTDTQYFGPGTRLTVL.